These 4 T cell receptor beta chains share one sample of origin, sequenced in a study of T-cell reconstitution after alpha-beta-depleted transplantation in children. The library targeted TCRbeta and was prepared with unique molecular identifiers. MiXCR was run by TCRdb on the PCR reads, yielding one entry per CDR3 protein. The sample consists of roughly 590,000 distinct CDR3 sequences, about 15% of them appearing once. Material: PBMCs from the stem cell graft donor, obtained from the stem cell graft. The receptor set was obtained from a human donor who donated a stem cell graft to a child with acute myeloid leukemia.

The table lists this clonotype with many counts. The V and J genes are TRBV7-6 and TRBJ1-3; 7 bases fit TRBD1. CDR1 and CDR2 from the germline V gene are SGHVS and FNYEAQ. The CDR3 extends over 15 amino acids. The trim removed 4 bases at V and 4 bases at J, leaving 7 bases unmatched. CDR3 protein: CASSYTTGKGNTIYF. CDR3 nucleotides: TGTGCCAGCAGCTACACGACAGGGAAGGGAAACACCATATATTTT.

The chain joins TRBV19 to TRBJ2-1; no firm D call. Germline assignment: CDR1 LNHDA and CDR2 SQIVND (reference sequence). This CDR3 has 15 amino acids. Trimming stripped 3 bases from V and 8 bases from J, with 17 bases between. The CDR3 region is CASSISPGDPYEQFF. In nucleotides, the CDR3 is TGTGCCAGTAGTATTAGCCCCGGAGACCCTTATGAGCAGTTCTTC.

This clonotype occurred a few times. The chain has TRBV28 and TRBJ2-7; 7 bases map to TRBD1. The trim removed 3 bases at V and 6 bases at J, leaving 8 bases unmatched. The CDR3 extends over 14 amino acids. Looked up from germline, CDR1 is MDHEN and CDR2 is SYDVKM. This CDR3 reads CASSLRQGVVEQYV. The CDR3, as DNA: TGTGCCAGCAGTTTGCGGCAGGGGGTGGTCGAGCAGTACGTC.

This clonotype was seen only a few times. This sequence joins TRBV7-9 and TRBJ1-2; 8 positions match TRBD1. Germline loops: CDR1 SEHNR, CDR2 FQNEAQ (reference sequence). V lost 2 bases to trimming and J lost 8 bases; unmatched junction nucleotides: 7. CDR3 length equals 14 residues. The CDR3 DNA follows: TGTGCCAGCAGCTTACCGCCCAGGGGGCAAGGCTACACCTTC. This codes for CASSLPPRGQGYTF.